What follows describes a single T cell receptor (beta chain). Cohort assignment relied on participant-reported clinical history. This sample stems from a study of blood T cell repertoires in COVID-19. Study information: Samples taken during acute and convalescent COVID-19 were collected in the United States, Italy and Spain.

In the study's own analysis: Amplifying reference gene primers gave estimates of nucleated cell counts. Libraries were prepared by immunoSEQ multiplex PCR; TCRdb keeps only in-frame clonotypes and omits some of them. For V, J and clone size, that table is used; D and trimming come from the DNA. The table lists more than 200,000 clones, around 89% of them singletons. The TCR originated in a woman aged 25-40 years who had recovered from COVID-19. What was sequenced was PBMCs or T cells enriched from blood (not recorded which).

CDR3 in DNA: TGTGCCAGCAGCAGAGCTAGCGGGAGGAATGAGCAGTTCTTC. Translation gives CASSRASGRNEQFF. The rearrangement uses TRBV6-5 and TRBJ2-1, with 11 bases fitting TRBD2. There are 14 residues in the CDR3. In germline, CDR1 is MNHEY, CDR2 SVGAGI. V trimming: 6 bases; J trimming: 7 bases; junction bases outside the gene matches: 5.